The present T cell receptor beta chain was sequenced within a study of Ad26.COV2.S vaccination and SARS-CoV-2 variants. Study conclusions and caveats: Higher spike-specific TCR breadth was found in vaccine recipients than in placebo recipients. People who got the vaccine or the placebo had similar non-spike TCR breadth.

Germline CDR1 and CDR2: SGHVS and FQNEAQ. The CDR3 is 16 residues long. Trimming stripped 6 bases from V and 2 bases from J, with 17 bases between. The assay was immunoSEQ multiplex PCR, and TCRdb's table has in-frame clones only and misses some. The table lists roughly 410,000 clones, under 90% of them singletons, with 7.4% in the top ten. Note on this clone: Its specificity is not known.

Treatment defined: some 20 received Ad26.COV2.S at low or high dose, single or two shots; about 5 received placebo; per-sample allocation not given. The samples were gathered on day 63 after the first injection of vaccine or placebo. This Boston cohort included adults aged 18-55 years. Sequenced here: peripheral blood, sampled in a trial of Ad26.COV2.S vaccine versus placebo. The chain employs TRBV7-8 and TRBJ1-3; weak D call: TRBD1 (5 bases). The receptor comes from a person aged 18 to 59 who received the Ad26.COV2.S COVID-19 vaccine or a placebo. The CDR3 spells CASSPASGTPGNTIYF. CDR3 nucleotides: TGTGCCAGCAGTCCAGCCTCCGGGACGCCTGGAAACACCATATATTTT.